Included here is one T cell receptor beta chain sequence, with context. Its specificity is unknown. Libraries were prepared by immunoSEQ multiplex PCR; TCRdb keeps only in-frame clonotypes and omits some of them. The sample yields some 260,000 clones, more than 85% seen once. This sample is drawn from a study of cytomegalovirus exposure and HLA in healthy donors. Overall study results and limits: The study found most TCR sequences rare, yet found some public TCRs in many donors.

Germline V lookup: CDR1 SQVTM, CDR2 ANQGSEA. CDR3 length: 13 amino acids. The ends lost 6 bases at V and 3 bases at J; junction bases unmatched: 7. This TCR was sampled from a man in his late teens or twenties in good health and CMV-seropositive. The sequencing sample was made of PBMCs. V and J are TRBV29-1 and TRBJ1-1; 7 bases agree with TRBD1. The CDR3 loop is CSVRQGIDTEAFF. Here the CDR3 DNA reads TGCAGCGTCCGACAGGGAATCGACACTGAAGCTTTCTTT.